The clone carrying this T cell receptor (beta chain) was counted once. Making TCR beta cDNA involved 400 to 600 ng total RNA and a constant-region primer. Amplification in three nested multiplex PCR rounds with slightly modified ARM-PCR gave rise to TCR beta libraries. Both of the initial two PCR rounds ran for about 11 cycles and employed TRBV1-TRBV30 forward primers alongside a C-beta reverse primer. Via MiXCR, TCRdb re-called the multiplex PCR reads, giving one row per CDR3 protein. The sample has 310,000 or so distinct CDR3 sequences, around 50% seen once. The data originate from a study of tumor-infiltrating lymphocytes in primary liver carcinoma. Study-wide background: Staging of the tumors gave T1-T3 N0M0, with widths of roughly 4 to 11 cm.

J gave up 4 bases and V 1 base, and 2 bases lay outside the gene matches. CDR3 length equals 14 residues. The germline V gene has CDR1 GTSNPN and CDR2 SVGIG (reference sequence). Blood RNA came from unsorted whole blood; germline DNA was also extracted. The source is a woman younger than 45 with primary liver carcinoma and hepatitis B virus infection. V is TRBV30 and J is TRBJ1-5; 9 bases are shared with TRBD1. The sequenced sample was peripheral blood. The CDR3 region has the DNA TGTGCCTGGAGTGGGGGACAGGGAAATCAGCCCCAGCATTTT. Amino acids: CAWSGGQGNQPQHF. Complete variable domain (other parts from reference TRBV30 and TRBJ1-5): SQTIHQWPATLVQPVGSPLSLECTVEGTSNPNLYWYRQAAGRGLQLLFYSVGIGQISSEVPQNLSASRPQDRQFILSSKKLLLSDSGFYLCAWSGGQGNQPQHFGDGTRLSIL.